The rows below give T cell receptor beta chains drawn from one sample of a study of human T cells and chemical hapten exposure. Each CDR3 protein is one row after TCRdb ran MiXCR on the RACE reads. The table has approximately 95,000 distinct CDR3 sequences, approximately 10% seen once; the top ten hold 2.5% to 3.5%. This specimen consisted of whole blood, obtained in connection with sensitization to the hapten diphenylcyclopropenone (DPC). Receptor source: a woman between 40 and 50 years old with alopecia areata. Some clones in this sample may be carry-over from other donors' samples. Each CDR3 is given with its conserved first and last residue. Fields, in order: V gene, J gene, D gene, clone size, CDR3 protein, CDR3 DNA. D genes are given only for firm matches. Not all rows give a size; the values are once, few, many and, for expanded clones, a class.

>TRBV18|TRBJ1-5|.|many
CASRTEHANQPQHF
TGTGCCAGCCGGACAGAACACGCCAATCAGCCCCAGCATTTT
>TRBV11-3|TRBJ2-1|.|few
CASSFDRDGYNEQFF
TGTGCCAGCAGCTTTGACCGGGACGGATACAATGAGCAGTTCTTC
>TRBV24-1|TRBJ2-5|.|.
CATQGNGETQYF
TGTGCCACCCAGGGAAATGGAGAGACCCAGTACTTC
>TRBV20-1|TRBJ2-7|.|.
CSARAPVRGEQYF
TGCAGTGCTAGAGCGCCCGTAAGGGGCGAGCAGTACTTC
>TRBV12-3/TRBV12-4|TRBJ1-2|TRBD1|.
CASGTDGDYGYTF
TGTGCCAGCGGGACAGATGGGGACTATGGCTACACCTTC
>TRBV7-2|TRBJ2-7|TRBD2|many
CASSPGGSGLAGAYEQYF
TGTGCCAGCAGTCCAGGGGGCTCGGGACTAGCGGGAGCCTACGAGCAGTACTTC
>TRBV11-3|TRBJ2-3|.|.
CASSHSTDTQYF
TGTGCCAGCAGCCACTCCACAGATACGCAGTATTTT
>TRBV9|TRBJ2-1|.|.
CASSVAFAGSSYNEQFF
TGTGCCAGCAGCGTAGCCTTTGCGGGGAGCTCCTACAATGAGCAGTTCTTC
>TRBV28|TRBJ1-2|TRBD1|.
CASNFNTGGVGRGYTF
TGTGCCAGCAACTTCAACACAGGGGGAGTGGGGCGAGGCTACACCTTC
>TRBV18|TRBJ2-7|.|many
CASSPPTGPYEQYF
TGTGCCAGCTCACCACCGACAGGTCCCTACGAGCAGTACTTC
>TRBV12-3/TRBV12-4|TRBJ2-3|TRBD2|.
CASSLGLAGEAQYF
TGTGCCAGCAGTTTAGGACTAGCGGGAGAGGCGCAGTATTTT
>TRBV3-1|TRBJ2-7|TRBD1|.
CASSPSGTGGISEQYF
TGTGCCAGCAGCCCCTCAGGGACAGGGGGAATCTCCGAGCAGTACTTC
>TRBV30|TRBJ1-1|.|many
CAWIGSGGTEAFF
TGTGCCTGGATAGGCAGCGGGGGGACTGAAGCTTTCTTT
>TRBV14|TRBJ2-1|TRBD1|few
CASSPRTGSPYNEQFF
TGTGCCAGCAGCCCCAGGACAGGGTCGCCCTACAATGAGCAGTTCTTC
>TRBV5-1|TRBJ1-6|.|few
CASSTKPGETLHF
TGCGCCAGCAGTACAAAACCGGGCGAGACCCTCCACTTT
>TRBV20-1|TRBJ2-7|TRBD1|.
CSASGQRHGEQYF
TGCAGTGCCTCGGGACAGCGCCACGGCGAGCAGTACTTC
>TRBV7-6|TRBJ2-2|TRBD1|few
CASSRDRGRSGELFF
TGTGCCAGCAGCAGGGACAGGGGGCGTAGTGGGGAGCTGTTTTTT
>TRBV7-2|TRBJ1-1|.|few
CASSLGLTEAFF
TGTGCCAGCAGCTTGGGGTTAACTGAAGCTTTCTTT
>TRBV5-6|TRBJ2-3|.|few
CASRGRTSSTDTQYF
TGTGCCAGCAGGGGTCGGACGAGCAGCACAGATACGCAGTATTTT
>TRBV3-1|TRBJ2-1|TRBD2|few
CASSLAGGRSDEQFF
TGTGCCAGCAGCTTAGCGGGGGGCCGGTCGGATGAGCAGTTCTTC
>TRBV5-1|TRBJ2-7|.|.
CASSREGGSYEQYF
TGCGCCAGCAGCCGCGAGGGGGGGTCCTACGAGCAGTACTTC
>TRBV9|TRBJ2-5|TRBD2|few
CASGFGAGGGKETQYF
TGTGCCAGCGGCTTCGGAGCGGGAGGTGGCAAAGAGACCCAGTACTTC
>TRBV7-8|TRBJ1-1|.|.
CACWTENTEAFF
TGTGCCTGCTGGACGGAGAACACTGAAGCTTTCTTT
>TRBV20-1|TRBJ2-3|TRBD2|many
CSARDPLAGPDTQYF
TGCAGTGCTAGAGATCCTCTAGCGGGTCCAGATACGCAGTATTTT
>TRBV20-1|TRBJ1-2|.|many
CSASSHSATYGYTF
TGCAGTGCTAGTTCACACTCGGCAACCTATGGCTACACCTTC
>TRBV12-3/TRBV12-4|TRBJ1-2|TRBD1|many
CASRPWGTGFRHTF
TGTGCCAGCAGGCCCTGGGGGACAGGGTTCCGGCACACCTTC
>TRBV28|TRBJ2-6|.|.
CASRGGESGANVLTF
TGTGCCAGCAGGGGGGGCGAGAGCGGGGCCAACGTCCTGACTTTC
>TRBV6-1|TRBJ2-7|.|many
CASSERARYEQYF
TGTGCCAGCAGTGAAAGGGCCCGCTACGAGCAGTACTTC
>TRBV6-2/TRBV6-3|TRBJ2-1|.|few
CASSPRRGEQFF
TGTGCCAGCAGCCCCCGGAGAGGTGAGCAGTTCTTC
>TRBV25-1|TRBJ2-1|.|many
CASSPHNLYNEQFF
TGTGCCAGCAGCCCTCATAATCTTTACAATGAGCAGTTCTTC
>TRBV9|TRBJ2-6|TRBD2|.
CASSPTGTSGIGSGANVLTF
TGTGCCAGCAGCCCAACCGGGACTAGCGGGATAGGCTCTGGGGCCAACGTCCTGACTTTC
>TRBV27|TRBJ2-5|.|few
CASSIYPYQETQYF
TGTGCCAGCAGTATTTACCCGTACCAAGAGACCCAGTACTTC
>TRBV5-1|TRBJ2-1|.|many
CASSYGLEQNEQFF
TGCGCCAGCAGCTACGGACTTGAGCAGAATGAGCAGTTCTTC
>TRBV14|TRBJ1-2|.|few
CASSQAGAANYGYTF
TGTGCCAGCAGCCAAGCAGGGGCAGCCAACTATGGCTACACCTTC
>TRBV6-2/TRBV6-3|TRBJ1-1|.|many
CASSTGRTEAFF
TGTGCCAGCAGTACAGGGAGGACTGAAGCTTTCTTT
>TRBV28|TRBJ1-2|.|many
CASSFPGHLGYTF
TGTGCCAGCAGTTTCCCGGGCCACTTGGGCTACACCTTC
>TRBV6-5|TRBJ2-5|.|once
CASRVRLQETQYF
TGTGCCAGCAGGGTCAGACTCCAAGAGACCCAGTACTTC
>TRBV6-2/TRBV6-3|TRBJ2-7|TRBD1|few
CASSTSDRVFSEQYF
TGTGCCAGCAGTACTTCAGACAGGGTTTTCTCCGAGCAGTACTTC
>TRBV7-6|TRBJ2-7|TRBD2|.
CASSSGTSGAYEQYF
TGTGCCAGCAGCTCCGGGACTAGCGGAGCCTACGAGCAGTACTTC
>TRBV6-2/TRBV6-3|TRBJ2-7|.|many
CASNDGSALSDEQYF
TGTGCCAGCAACGACGGGTCCGCCCTTTCGGACGAGCAGTACTTC
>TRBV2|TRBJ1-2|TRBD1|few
CASSPRTGENYGYTF
TGTGCCAGCAGTCCTCGGACAGGAGAAAACTATGGCTACACCTTC
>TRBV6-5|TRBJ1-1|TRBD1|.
CASTPTGGVTEAFF
TGTGCCAGCACTCCGACAGGGGGGGTCACTGAAGCTTTCTTT
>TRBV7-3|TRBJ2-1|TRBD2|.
CASSLQGTSGAYNEQFF
TGTGCCAGCAGCTTACAGGGGACTAGCGGGGCCTACAATGAGCAGTTCTTC
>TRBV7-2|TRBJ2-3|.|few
CASSFLTRASTDTQYF
TGTGCCAGCAGCTTTCTTACGCGGGCTAGCACAGATACGCAGTATTTT
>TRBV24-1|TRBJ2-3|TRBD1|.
CATIDRADTQYF
TGTGCCACCATCGACAGGGCTGATACGCAGTATTTT
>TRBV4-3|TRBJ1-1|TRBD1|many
CASSQARSTGAEAFF
TGCGCCAGCAGCCAAGCCAGAAGTACAGGGGCTGAAGCTTTCTTT
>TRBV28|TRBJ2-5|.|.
CASSFFREETQYF
TGTGCCAGCAGTTTTTTCCGGGAAGAGACCCAGTACTTC
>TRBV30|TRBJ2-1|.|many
CAWSQDPNEQFF
TGTGCCTGGAGTCAAGACCCCAATGAGCAGTTCTTC
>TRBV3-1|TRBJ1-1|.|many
CASRKQENTEAFF
TGTGCCAGCAGGAAACAGGAGAACACTGAAGCTTTCTTT